The present T cell receptor beta chain was sequenced within a study of cytomegalovirus exposure and HLA in healthy donors. Study in general: Roughly 77 million unique TCRs from HLA-typed donors made up an early data release. Whole-study results and caveats: Sequencing depth across donors, presence/absence analyses assumed, was roughly uniform.

As for this clone: Antigen specificity is unknown.

V dropped 5 bases and J dropped 0; count of bases not matched to a gene: 1. Germline lookup yields CDR1 SGHTA and CDR2 FQGTGA. The CDR3 length is 15 residues. Use of 60 Vbeta and 13 Jbeta primers characterized the PCR. Per the original data handling: In a later analysis, of tens of millions of unique beta chains, roughly 10 million appeared in at least two donors. The data were produced by immunoSEQ multiplex PCR, yet TCRdb's version contains in-frame clones alone and is incomplete. V and J calls and clone size follow that table, whereas D and trimming were derived from the DNA. This table has around 130,000 clones, around three quarters appearing once.

This chain connects TRBV7-3 to TRBJ2-2; 9 positions agree with TRBD2. This receptor was taken from a woman aged 50 to 65 in good health and CMV-seronegative. Sequenced material: PBMCs. CDR3 nucleotide sequence: TGTGCCAGCAGCCGCGGGAGGGCGAACACCGGGGAGCTGTTTTTT. Protein product: CASSRGRANTGELFF.